The rows below give T cell receptor beta chains drawn from one sample of a study of tumor-infiltrating lymphocytes in primary liver carcinoma. TCRdb recomputed calls from the multiplex PCR reads with MiXCR, one row per CDR3 protein. The sample includes about 120,000 distinct CDR3 sequences, 55% to 65% of them seen just once. Sequenced: liver tumor tissue from sampling region 1. Receptor source: a woman in her fifties or sixties with primary liver carcinoma and hepatitis B virus infection. Each CDR3 is given with its conserved first and last residue. Fields, in order: CDR3 length, J gene, D gene, clone size, V gene, CDR3 protein, CDR3 DNA. The D gene is left open where the match is weak. For some rows the clone size is stated as once, few or many, or as a class when expanded; others skip it.

>16|TRBJ2-5|TRBD1|NA|TRBV11-3
CASSLGTQGAPGTQHF
TGTGCCAGCAGCTTAGGAACCCAGGGGGCACCTGGGACCCAGCACTTC
>16|TRBJ2-2|TRBD2|few|TRBV29-1
CSVPGTSDANTGELFF
TGCAGCGTGCCCGGGACTAGCGACGCGAACACCGGGGAGCTGTTTTTT
>12|TRBJ1-2|NA|NA|TRBV13
CASNYGPSRSIF
TGTGCCAGCAACTACGGGCCCAGTCGGTCTATCTTC
>15|TRBJ2-6|NA|NA|TRBV6-5
CASTQATSGANVLTF
TGTGCCAGCACTCAAGCAACCTCTGGGGCCAACGTCCTGACTTTC
>13|TRBJ2-7|NA|NA|TRBV11-2
CARSFQGLTEQYF
TGTGCCAGGAGCTTCCAGGGGTTGACCGAGCAGTACTTC
>14|TRBJ2-7|NA|few|TRBV6-2/TRBV6-3
CARSPGRGGDEQYF
TGTGCCAGAAGCCCCGGGAGAGGGGGCGACGAGCAGTACTTC
>15|TRBJ1-5|NA|many|TRBV12-3/TRBV12-4
CASSPGDARAVTQHF
TGTGCCAGCAGTCCAGGGGATGCACGGGCGGTGACCCAGCATTTT
>14|TRBJ1-1|TRBD1|NA|TRBV11-3
CASSPGGRNIEAFF
TGTGCCAGCAGCCCAGGGGGGAGGAACATTGAAGCTTTCTTT
>17|TRBJ2-7|TRBD2|NA|TRBV6-5
CASRRALGSGRAREQKF
TGTGCCAGCAGGCGCGCTTTAGGAAGCGGGAGGGCTAGGGAGCAGAAGTTC
>13|TRBJ1-1|NA|NA|TRBV11-1
CVSSADKNTEAFF
TGTGTAAGCAGTGCTGACAAGAACACTGAAGCTTTCTTT
>16|TRBJ2-6|NA|NA|TRBV5-6
CASSSIGRVGANVLTF
TGTGCCAGCAGCTCGATCGGCAGGGTCGGGGCCAACGTCCTGACTTTC
>13|TRBJ2-7|NA|NA|TRBV7-9
CASSYRDQTTGAF
TGTGCCAGCAGCTACCGGGACCAGACGACGGGCGCATTC
>12|TRBJ1-2|NA|once|TRBV29-1
CSVENFGYGYAF
TGCAGCGTTGAAAATTTTGGCTACGGCTACGCCTTC
>15|TRBJ2-1|TRBD2|NA|TRBV11-3
CASSLGTSGRLEQFF
TGCGCCAGTAGCTTAGGAACTAGCGGGAGGCTTGAGCAGTTCTTC
>15|TRBJ2-1|TRBD2|many|TRBV6-2/TRBV6-3
CASRPPASGSYEQFF
TGTGCCAGCAGGCCCCCCGCTAGCGGGAGCTATGAGCAGTTCTTC
>16|TRBJ2-1|NA|NA|TRBV11-2
CASSMGVERSYDEQFF
TGTGCCAGCAGCATGGGCGTCGAGAGGTCCTACGATGAGCAGTTCTTC
>15|TRBJ2-1|NA|NA|TRBV7-3
CASSLIVPPYNEQFF
TGTGCCAGCAGCCTGATAGTCCCCCCATACAATGAGCAGTTCTTC
>13|TRBJ2-2|NA|NA|TRBV29-1
CNVVKGQAGELFF
TGCAACGTTGTTAAGGGGCAGGCCGGGGAGCTGTTTTTT
>15|TRBJ1-5|NA|NA|TRBV5-6
CASSRTVTSQTQQHF
TGTGCCAGCAGTCGAACCGTGACTAGCCAGACACAGCAGCATTTT
>15|TRBJ1-1|NA|NA|TRBV11-2
CVSSSDPSVNTEAFF
TGTGTCAGCAGCTCAGATCCGTCGGTGAACACTGAAGCTTTCTTT
>17|TRBJ2-3|TRBD2|NA|TRBV28
CASRGLETSLRPDTQYF
TGTGCCAGCAGGGGCTTGGAGACTAGCCTCCGTCCAGATACGCAGTATTTT
>13|TRBJ2-7|NA|NA|TRBV29-1
CSVGVGEVDEPYF
TGCAGCGTTGGAGTGGGTGAGGTCGATGAGCCGTACTTC
>13|TRBJ2-1|NA|NA|TRBV11-3
CVSSAGGYNKQFF
TGTGTCAGCAGTGCCGGAGGCTACAATAAGCAGTTCTTC
>14|TRBJ2-2|NA|NA|TRBV7-9
CASSPQGNTGELFF
TGTGCCAGCAGCCCACAGGGGAACACCGGGGAGCTGTTTTTT
>14|TRBJ1-5|NA|NA|TRBV2
CASRQGPMNQPQHF
TGTGCCAGCAGACAGGGACCGATGAATCAGCCCCAGCATTTT
>18|TRBJ2-1|TRBD2|NA|TRBV12-3/TRBV12-4
CVSSPRQAGRRSSNEQFF
TGTGTCAGCAGTCCACGACAAGCGGGGAGGAGGTCGAGCAATGAGCAGTTCTTC
>16|TRBJ2-1|NA|NA|TRBV28
CASSRYQGKNYNEQFF
TGTGCCAGCAGCCGGTATCAGGGTAAGAACTACAATGAGCAGTTCTTC
>11|TRBJ2-5|NA|NA|TRBV11-3
CASSFGETKYF
TGTGCCAGCAGCTTTGGGGAGACCAAGTACTTC
>14|TRBJ2-7|NA|NA|TRBV5-1
CASSLDRLDYKQYF
TGCGCCAGCAGCTTGGACAGGTTGGACTACAAGCAGTACTTC
>14|TRBJ2-1|NA|NA|TRBV29-1
CSIDLEGRGNEQFF
TGCAGCATTGACCTGGAAGGTAGGGGTAATGAGCAGTTCTTT
>13|TRBJ2-1|NA|few|TRBV7-9
CASSPYSFNEQFF
TGTGCCAGCAGCCCCTACAGCTTTAATGAGCAGTTCTTC
>14|TRBJ2-3|NA|many|TRBV6-6
CASTPAGVMDTQYF
TGTGCCAGCACCCCAGCCGGGGTGATGGATACGCAGTATTTT
>17|TRBJ2-1|NA|NA|TRBV5-6
CASSVLTGPHTYNEQFF
TGTGCCAGCAGCGTCCTCACAGGACCCCACACCTACAATGAGCAGTTCTTC